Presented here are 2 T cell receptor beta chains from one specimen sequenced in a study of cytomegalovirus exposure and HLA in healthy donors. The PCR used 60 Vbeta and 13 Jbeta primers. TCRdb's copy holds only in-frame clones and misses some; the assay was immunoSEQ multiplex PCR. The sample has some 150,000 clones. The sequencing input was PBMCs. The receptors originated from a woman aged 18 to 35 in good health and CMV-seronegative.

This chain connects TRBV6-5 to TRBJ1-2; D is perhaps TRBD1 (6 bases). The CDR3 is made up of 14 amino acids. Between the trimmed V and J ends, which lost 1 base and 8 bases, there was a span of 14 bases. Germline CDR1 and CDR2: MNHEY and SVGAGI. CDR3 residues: CASSYLQGRGGYTF. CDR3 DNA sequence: TGTGCCAGCAGTTACTTACAGGGAAGGGGGGGCTACACCTTC.

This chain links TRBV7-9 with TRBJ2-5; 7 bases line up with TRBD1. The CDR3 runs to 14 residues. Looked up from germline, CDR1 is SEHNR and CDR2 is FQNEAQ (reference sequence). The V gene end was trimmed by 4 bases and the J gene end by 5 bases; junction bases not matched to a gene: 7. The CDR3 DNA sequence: TGTGCCAGCAGCTCCCGGACAGGTGGGGAGACCCAGTACTTC. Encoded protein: CASSSRTGGETQYF.